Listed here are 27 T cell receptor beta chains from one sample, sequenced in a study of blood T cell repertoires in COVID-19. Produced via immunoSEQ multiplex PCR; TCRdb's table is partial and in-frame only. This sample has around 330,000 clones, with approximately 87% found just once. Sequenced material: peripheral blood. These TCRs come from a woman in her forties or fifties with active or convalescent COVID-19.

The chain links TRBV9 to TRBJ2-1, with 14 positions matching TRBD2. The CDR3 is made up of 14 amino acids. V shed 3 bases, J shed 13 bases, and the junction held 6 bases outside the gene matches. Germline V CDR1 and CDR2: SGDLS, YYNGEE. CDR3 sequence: CASSAGLAGEAQFF. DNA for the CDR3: TGTGCCAGCAGCGCGGGACTAGCGGGAGAGGCACAGTTCTTC. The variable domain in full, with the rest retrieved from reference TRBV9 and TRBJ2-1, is DSGVTQTPKHLITATGQRVTLRCSPRSGDLSVYWYQQSLDQGLQFLIQYYNGEERAKGNILERFSAQQFPDLHSELNLSSLELGDSALYFCASSAGLAGEAQFFGPGTRLTVL.

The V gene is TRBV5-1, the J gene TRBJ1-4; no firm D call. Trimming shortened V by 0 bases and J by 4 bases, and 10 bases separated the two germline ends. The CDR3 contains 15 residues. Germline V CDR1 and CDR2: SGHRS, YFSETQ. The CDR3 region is CASSLVRGINEKLFF. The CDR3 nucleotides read TGCGCCAGCAGCTTGGTGAGAGGGATTAATGAAAAACTGTTTTTT.

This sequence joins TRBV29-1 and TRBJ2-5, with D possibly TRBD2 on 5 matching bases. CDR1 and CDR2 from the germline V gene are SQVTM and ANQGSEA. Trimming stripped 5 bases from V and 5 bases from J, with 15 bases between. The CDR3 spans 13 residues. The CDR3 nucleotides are TGCAGCGTTCAGGACGACCCGGGGGAGACCCAGTACTTC. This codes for CSVQDDPGETQYF.

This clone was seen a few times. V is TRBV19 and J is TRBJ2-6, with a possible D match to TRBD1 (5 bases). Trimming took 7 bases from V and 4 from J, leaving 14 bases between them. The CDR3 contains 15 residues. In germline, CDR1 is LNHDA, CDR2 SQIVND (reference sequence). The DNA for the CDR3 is TGTGCCAGTAACACTTTAGGGGCGGGGGCCAACGTCCTGACTTTC. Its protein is CASNTLGAGANVLTF.

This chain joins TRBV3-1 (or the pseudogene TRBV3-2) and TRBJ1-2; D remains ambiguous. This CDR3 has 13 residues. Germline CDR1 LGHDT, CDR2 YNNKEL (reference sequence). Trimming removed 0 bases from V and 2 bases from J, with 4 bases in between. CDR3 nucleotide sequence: TGTGCCAGCAGCCAAGATCCAAACTATGGCTACACCTTC. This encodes CASSQDPNYGYTF.

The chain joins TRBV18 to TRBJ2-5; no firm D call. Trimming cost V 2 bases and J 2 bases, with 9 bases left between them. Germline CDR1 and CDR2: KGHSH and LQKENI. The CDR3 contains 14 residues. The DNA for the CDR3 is TGTGCCAGCTCACCAGTAGCAAGTCAAGAGACCCAGTACTTC. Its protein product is CASSPVASQETQYF.

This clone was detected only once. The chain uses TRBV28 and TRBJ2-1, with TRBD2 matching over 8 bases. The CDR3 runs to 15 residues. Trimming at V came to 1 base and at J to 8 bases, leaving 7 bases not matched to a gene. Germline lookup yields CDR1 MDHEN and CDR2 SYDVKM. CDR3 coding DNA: TGTGCCAGCAGTTTATTAGGGACGGGGGGGGATGAGCAGTTCTTC. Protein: CASSLLGTGGDEQFF.

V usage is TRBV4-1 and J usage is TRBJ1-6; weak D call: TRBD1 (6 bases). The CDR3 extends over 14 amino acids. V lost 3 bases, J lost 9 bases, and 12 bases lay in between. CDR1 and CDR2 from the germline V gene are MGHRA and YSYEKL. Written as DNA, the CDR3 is TGCGCCAGCAGCCAGGGACAAGGCGGTTCACCCCTCCACTTT. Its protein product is CASSQGQGGSPLHF.

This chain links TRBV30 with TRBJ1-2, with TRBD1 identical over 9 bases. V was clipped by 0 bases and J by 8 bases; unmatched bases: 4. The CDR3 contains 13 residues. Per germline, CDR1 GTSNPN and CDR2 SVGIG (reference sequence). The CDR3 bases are TGTGCCTGGAGTGTACAGGGGGCCCGGGGCTACACCTTC. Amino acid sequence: CAWSVQGARGYTF.

The CDR3 DNA reads as TGCAGTGCTAGTAAACTATACAATGAGCAGTTCTTC. Protein sequence: CSASKLYNEQFF. This sequence joins TRBV20-1 and TRBJ2-1, with D uncertain. Trimming stripped 3 bases from V and 4 bases from J, with 7 bases between. Germline V gene sequence: CDR1 DFQATT, CDR2 SNEGSKA (reference sequence). CDR3 length equals 12 residues.

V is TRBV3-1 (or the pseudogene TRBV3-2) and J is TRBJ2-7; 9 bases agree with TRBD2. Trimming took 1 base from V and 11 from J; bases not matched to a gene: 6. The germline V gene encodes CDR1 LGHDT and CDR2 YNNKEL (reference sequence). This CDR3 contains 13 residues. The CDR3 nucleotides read TGTGCCAGCAGCCAAGGGAGCGGGGGGTTTGAGTACTTC. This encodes CASSQGSGGFEYF.

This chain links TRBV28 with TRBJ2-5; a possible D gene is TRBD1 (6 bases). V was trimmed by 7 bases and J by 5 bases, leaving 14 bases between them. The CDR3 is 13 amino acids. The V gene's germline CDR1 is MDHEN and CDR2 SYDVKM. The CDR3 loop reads CASTEGVVETQYF. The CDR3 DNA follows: TGTGCCAGCACCGAGGGGGTGGTGGAGACCCAGTACTTC.

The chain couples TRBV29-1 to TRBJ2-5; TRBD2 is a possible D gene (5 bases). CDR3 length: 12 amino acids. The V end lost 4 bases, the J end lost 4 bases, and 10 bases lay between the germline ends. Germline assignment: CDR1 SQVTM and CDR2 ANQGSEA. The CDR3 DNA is TGCAGCGTTGTTGGTGGAGGAGAGACCCAGTACTTC. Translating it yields CSVVGGGETQYF. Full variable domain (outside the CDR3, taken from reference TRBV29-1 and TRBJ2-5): SAVISQKPSRDICQRGTSLTIQCQVDSQVTMMFWYRQQPGQSLTLIATANQGSEATYESGFVIDKFPISRPNLTFSTLTVSNMSPEDSSIYLCSVVGGGETQYFGPGTRLLVL.

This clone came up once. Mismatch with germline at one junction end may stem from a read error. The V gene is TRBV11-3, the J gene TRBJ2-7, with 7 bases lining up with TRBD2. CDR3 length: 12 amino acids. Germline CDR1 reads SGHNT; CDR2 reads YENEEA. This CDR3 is CASSLVGLAGDF. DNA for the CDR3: TGTGCCAGCAGCTTAGTTGGGTTGGCGGGAGACTTC. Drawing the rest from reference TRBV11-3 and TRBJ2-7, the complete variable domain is EAGVVQSPRYKIIEKKQPVAFWCNPISGHNTLYWYLQNLGQGPELLIRYENEEAVDDSQLPKDRFSAERLKGVDSTLKIQPAELGDSAVYLCASSLVGLAGDFGPGTRLTVT.

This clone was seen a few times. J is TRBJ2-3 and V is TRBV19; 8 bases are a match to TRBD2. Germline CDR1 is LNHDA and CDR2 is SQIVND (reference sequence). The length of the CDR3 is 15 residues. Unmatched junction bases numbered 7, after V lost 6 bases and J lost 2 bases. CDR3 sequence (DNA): TGTGCCAGTAGACTTAGCGGGGTCTACACAGATACGCAGTATTTT. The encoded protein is CASRLSGVYTDTQYF.

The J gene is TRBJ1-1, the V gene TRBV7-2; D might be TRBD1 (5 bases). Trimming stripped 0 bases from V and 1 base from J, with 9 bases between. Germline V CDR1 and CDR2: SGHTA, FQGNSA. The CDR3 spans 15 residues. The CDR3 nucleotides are TGTGCCAGCAGCTTAGCTCAGGGTAGGAACACTGAAGCTTTCTTT. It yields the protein CASSLAQGRNTEAFF.

The CDR3 DNA reads as TGTGCCAGCAGCTCTCTAGGGGGCGCTGAAGCTTTCTTT. This codes for CASSSLGGAEAFF. The rearrangement uses TRBV7-3 and TRBJ1-1; TRBD1 matches 7 bases. V dropped 4 bases and J dropped 6; count of bases not matched to a gene: 5. In germline, CDR1 is SGHTA, CDR2 FQGTGA. The CDR3 extends over 13 amino acids.

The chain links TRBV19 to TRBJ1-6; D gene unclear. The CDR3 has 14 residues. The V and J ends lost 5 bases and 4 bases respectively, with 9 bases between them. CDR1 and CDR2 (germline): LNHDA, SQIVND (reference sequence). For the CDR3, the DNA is TGTGCCAGTAGTCTGGGGAGTTATAATTCACCCCTCCACTTT. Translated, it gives CASSLGSYNSPLHF.

CDR3 sequence (DNA): TGTGCCAGCTCCCCAGGGGGTAGCGGGGCCACAGATACGCAGTATTTT. This translates into CASSPGGSGATDTQYF. The V and J genes are TRBV18 and TRBJ2-3; TRBD2 is a possible D gene (8 bases). V was cut by 6 bases and J by 2 bases, with 18 bases left in between. This CDR3 comprises 16 residues. In germline, CDR1 is KGHSH, CDR2 LQKENI.

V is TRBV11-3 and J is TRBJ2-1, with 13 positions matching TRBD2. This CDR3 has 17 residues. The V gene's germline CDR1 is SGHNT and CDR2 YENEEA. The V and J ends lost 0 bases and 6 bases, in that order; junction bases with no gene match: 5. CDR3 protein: CASSLDTGTSGTNEQFF. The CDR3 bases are TGTGCCAGCAGCTTAGATACCGGGACTAGCGGGACCAATGAGCAGTTCTTC.

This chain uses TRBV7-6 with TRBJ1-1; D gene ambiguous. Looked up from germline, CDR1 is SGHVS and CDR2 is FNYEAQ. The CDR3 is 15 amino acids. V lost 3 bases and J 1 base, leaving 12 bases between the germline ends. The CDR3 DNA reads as TGTGCCAGCAGCTTGGGAGGGCTTGGGAACACTGAAGCTTTCTTT. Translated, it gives CASSLGGLGNTEAFF.

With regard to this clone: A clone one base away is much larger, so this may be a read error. The CDR3 region has the DNA TGTGCCAGCAGTTTACAGGGGAGCTCCTATAATTCACCCCTCCACTTT. As protein: CASSLQGSSYNSPLHF. The rearrangement uses TRBV6-5 and TRBJ1-6; 7 nucleotides match TRBD1. Germline V lookup: CDR1 MNHEY, CDR2 SVGAGI. The CDR3 is 16 residues long. V lost 4 bases to trimming and J lost 0 bases; unmatched junction nucleotides: 3.

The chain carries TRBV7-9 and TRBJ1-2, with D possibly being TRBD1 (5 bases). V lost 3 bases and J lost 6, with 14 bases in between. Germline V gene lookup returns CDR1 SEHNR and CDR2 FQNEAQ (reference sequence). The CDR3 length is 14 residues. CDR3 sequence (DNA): TGTGCCAGCAGCTTTGCGAGTCTCAGGGATGGCTACACCTTC. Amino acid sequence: CASSFASLRDGYTF.

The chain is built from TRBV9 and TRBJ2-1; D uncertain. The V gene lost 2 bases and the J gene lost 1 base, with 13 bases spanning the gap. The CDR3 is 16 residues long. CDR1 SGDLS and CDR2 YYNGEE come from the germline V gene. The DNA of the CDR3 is TGTGCCAGCAGCGTCATGTCGCAGGTATCCTACAATGAGCAGTTCTTC. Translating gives CASSVMSQVSYNEQFF.

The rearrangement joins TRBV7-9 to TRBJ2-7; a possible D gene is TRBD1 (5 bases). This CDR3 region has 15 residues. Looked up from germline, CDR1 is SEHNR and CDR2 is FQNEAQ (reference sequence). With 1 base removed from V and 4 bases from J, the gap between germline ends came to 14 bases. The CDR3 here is CASSLGQGLGYEQYF. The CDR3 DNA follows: TGTGCCAGCAGCTTAGGCCAGGGTCTTGGGTACGAGCAGTACTTC.

As DNA, the CDR3 is TGTGCCAGCGTCGGCTCGACAGGGGGCTCGTATGGCTACACCTTC. Protein sequence: CASVGSTGGSYGYTF. The chain employs TRBV3-1 (or the pseudogene TRBV3-2) and TRBJ1-2; 10 bases fit TRBD1. Germline V lookup: CDR1 LGHDT, CDR2 YNNKEL (reference sequence). The V gene end was trimmed by 8 bases and the J gene end by 5 bases; junction bases not matched to a gene: 11. The CDR3 covers 15 residues.

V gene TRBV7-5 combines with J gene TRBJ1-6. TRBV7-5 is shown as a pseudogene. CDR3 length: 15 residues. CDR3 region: CARSLIGGWDSPLHF. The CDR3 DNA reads TGTGCCAGAAGCTTAATAGGAGGGTGGGATTCACCCCTCCACTTT.